A selection of T cell receptor beta chains follows, all from one sample in a study of control samples from healthy donors and cancer patients. Only in-frame clones appear in the TCRdb table, and some are missing; sequencing was by immunoSEQ multiplex PCR. This table holds some 130,000 clones, about 95% found once. The specimen sequenced was blood. These receptors came from a man in his thirties or forties in good health. Both conserved end residues are part of each CDR3. The D gene is left open where the match is weak. A clone size is listed for some rows: how often the clone was seen (once, few, many), or a class if it is expanded.

>14|TRBJ1-2|NA|NA|TRBV5-1
TGCGCCAGCAGCTTGGTGGCAGGGATATATGGCTACACCTTC
CASSLVAGIYGYTF
>18|TRBJ1-3|NA|once|TRBV14
TGTGCCAGCAGCCAGACACGTGGGGGGGCCTTCTCTGGAAACACCATATATTTT
CASSQTRGGAFSGNTIYF
>13|TRBJ2-7|TRBD1|NA|TRBV19
TGTGCCAGTAGGTCAGGACAGGGTCACGAGCAGTACTTC
CASRSGQGHEQYF
>14|TRBJ1-4|NA|NA|TRBV13
TGTGCCAGCAGCCGGGGGAGGGCAGGTGAAAAACTGTTTTTT
CASSRGRAGEKLFF
>16|TRBJ2-7|TRBD2|NA|TRBV5-1
TGCGCCAGCAGCTGGGAGGCTAGCGGGATTGTCTACGAGCAGTACTTC
CASSWEASGIVYEQYF
>13|TRBJ2-7|NA|NA|TRBV10-2
TGCGCCAGCAGTGAGTCGAAAAACTACGAGCAGTACTTC
CASSESKNYEQYF
>15|TRBJ2-3|NA|NA|TRBV9
TGTGCCAGCAGCGTAGAACCCCGACCCCAAGATACGCAGTATTTT
CASSVEPRPQDTQYF
>17|TRBJ1-5|TRBD1|NA|TRBV7-3
TGTGCCAGCAGCTTAAATTCGGACAGGGGGTGGGATCAGCCCCAGCATTTT
CASSLNSDRGWDQPQHF
>16|TRBJ2-1|NA|NA|TRBV7-9
TGTGCCAGCAGCCACTCCCCCCGGGGGGCCGGAAATGAGCAGTTCTTC
CASSHSPRGAGNEQFF
>15|TRBJ2-1|NA|NA|TRBV4-1
TGCGCCAGCAGCCGCTCGAGACTTGACTACAATGAGCAGTTCTTC
CASSRSRLDYNEQFF
>15|TRBJ1-2|TRBD1|once|TRBV5-1
TGCGCCAGCAGCGGGGACAGGGGGCAAGTAAATGGCTACACCTTC
CASSGDRGQVNGYTF
>14|TRBJ2-5|NA|NA|TRBV18
TGTGCCAGCTCACCGCGGCCGGTCCAAGAGACCCAGTACTTC
CASSPRPVQETQYF
>14|TRBJ1-2|NA|NA|TRBV28
TGTGCCAGCAGCCGCCGATGGGGGGGCTATGGCTACACCTTC
CASSRRWGGYGYTF
>18|TRBJ1-2|NA|NA|TRBV3-1/TRBV3-2
TGTGCCAGCAGCCTGCGAATAGTACAGGGTGGGAAGGACTATGGCTACACCTTC
CASSLRIVQGGKDYGYTF
>14|TRBJ2-2|NA|NA|TRBV4-3
TGCGCCAGCAGCCAAGAAAAGGGGTACGGGGAGCTGTTTTTT
CASSQEKGYGELFF
>16|TRBJ2-6|NA|NA|TRBV19
TGTGCCAGTAGTATAGGGGGAGGCTCTGGGGCCAACGTCCTGACTTTC
CASSIGGGSGANVLTF
>15|TRBJ2-1|TRBD2|NA|TRBV2
TGTGCCAGCAGTGGGCCGGGACTAGCGGGCAATGAGCAGTTCTTC
CASSGPGLAGNEQFF
>13|TRBJ2-3|NA|NA|TRBV24-1
TGTGCCACCAGTAGGGGGGGCACAGATACGCAGTATTTT
CATSRGGTDTQYF
>14|TRBJ1-1|NA|NA|TRBV4-3
TGCGCCAGCAGCCAAGATAATAGGGCGACTGAAGCTTTCTTT
CASSQDNRATEAFF
>15|TRBJ1-2|NA|NA|TRBV5-6
TGTGCCAGCAGCTTGGAACCACCTGCCCCCTATGGCTACACCTTC
CASSLEPPAPYGYTF
>15|TRBJ1-1|NA|NA|TRBV30
TGTGCCTGCAGACAGGAGGGGTGGATGAACACTGAAGCTTTCTTT
CACRQEGWMNTEAFF
>14|TRBJ2-3|NA|once|TRBV19
TGTGCCAGTAGTTACACAGCACGCACAGATACGCAGTATTTT
CASSYTARTDTQYF
>14|TRBJ1-5|NA|NA|TRBV4-1
TGCGCCAGCAGCCAAGGACTCCTCGGTTCGGCCCAGCATTTT
CASSQGLLGSAQHF
>15|TRBJ2-2|TRBD1|NA|TRBV11-3
TGTGCCAGCAGCTTCGGACAGGCGAACACCGGGGAGCTGTTTTTT
CASSFGQANTGELFF
>12|TRBJ1-1|NA|NA|TRBV5-6
TGTGCCAGCACCTGGGAGGGGACTGAAGCTTTCTTT
CASTWEGTEAFF
>14|TRBJ2-7|NA|NA|TRBV19
TGTGCCAGTAGTTGGAGTCAGGGGTCGAACGAGCAGTACTTC
CASSWSQGSNEQYF
>10|TRBJ1-1|NA|NA|TRBV11-2
TGTGCCACCGGGAACACTGAAGCTTTCTTT
CATGNTEAFF
>14|TRBJ1-2|NA|NA|TRBV10-3
TGTGCCATCAGTGAGAACAGGGTTAACTATGGCTACACCTTC
CAISENRVNYGYTF
>15|TRBJ2-4|NA|NA|TRBV5-6
TGTGCCAGCACCCTGACAGGATTAGCCAAAAACATTCAGTACTTC
CASTLTGLAKNIQYF
>12|TRBJ2-7|NA|NA|TRBV7-9
TGTGCCAGCAGCTTAGAAACAGTCGAGCAGTACTTC
CASSLETVEQYF
>16|TRBJ1-5|NA|NA|TRBV4-3
TGCGCCAGCAGCCAAGAGTACGGGCAGGGAAATCAGCCCCAGCATTTT
CASSQEYGQGNQPQHF
>17|TRBJ2-7|TRBD1|NA|TRBV7-6
TGTGCCAGCAGCTTGGGCACAGGGGGCGAAGTTCTCTACGAGCAGTACTTC
CASSLGTGGEVLYEQYF
>16|TRBJ2-5|NA|NA|TRBV7-2
TGTGCCAGCAGCTTAGGGCGGGGCAGGTTCCAAGAGACCCAGTACTTC
CASSLGRGRFQETQYF
>11|TRBJ1-1|NA|NA|TRBV7-9
TGTGCCAGCAGCTTAGGGGTTGAAGCTTTCTTT
CASSLGVEAFF
>11|TRBJ2-5|NA|NA|TRBV7-2
TGTGCCAGCAGCTTAGCAGAGACCCAGTACTTC
CASSLAETQYF
>15|TRBJ2-5|TRBD2|NA|TRBV18
TGTGCCAGCTCACCTAGCGGGGGGGCCGTAGAGACCCAGTACTTC
CASSPSGGAVETQYF
>14|TRBJ1-4|TRBD1|NA|TRBV3-1/TRBV3-2
TGTGCCAGCAGCTACAGGGGGCCGGGTGAAAAACTGTTTTTT
CASSYRGPGEKLFF
>16|TRBJ1-6|TRBD1|NA|TRBV2
TGTGCCAGCAGTTCCGGGACAGGGACCTATAATTCACCCCTCCACTTT
CASSSGTGTYNSPLHF
>11|TRBJ1-4|NA|NA|TRBV30
TGTGCCTCCTCAGCTAATGAAAAACTGTTTTTT
CASSANEKLFF
>16|TRBJ2-1|TRBD1|NA|TRBV18
TGTGCCAGCTCACCACCGGAAGGGGGCCCATACAATGAGCAGTTCTTC
CASSPPEGGPYNEQFF
>18|TRBJ2-2|TRBD2|NA|TRBV6-1
TGTGCCAGCAGTGTTCCCCTTGAGGGACTAGCGGACACCGGGGAGCTGTTTTTT
CASSVPLEGLADTGELFF
>15|TRBJ1-5|NA|NA|TRBV7-8
TGTGCCAGCAGCCTCTCGGGGGGGAGCAATCAGCCCCAGCATTTT
CASSLSGGSNQPQHF
>15|TRBJ1-1|TRBD1|NA|TRBV19
TGTGCCAGTAGTCCAAGGGGACAGGGAGGCACTGAAGCTTTCTTT
CASSPRGQGGTEAFF
>12|TRBJ2-7|NA|NA|TRBV3-1/TRBV3-2
TGTGCCAGCAGCCAAGTCGCCTACGAGCAGTACTTC
CASSQVAYEQYF